Listed here are 20 T cell receptor beta chains from one sample, sequenced in a study of cytomegalovirus exposure and HLA in healthy donors. The study ran its PCR with 60 Vbeta and 13 Jbeta primers. Only in-frame clones appear in the TCRdb table, and some are missing; sequencing was by immunoSEQ multiplex PCR. The sample shows approximately 190,000 clones, 78% of them seen only once. The source material was PBMCs. These receptors were obtained from a woman in her 30s in good health and CMV-seropositive.

The chain employs TRBV14 and TRBJ1-6; D unresolved. The CDR3 contains 13 residues. The V gene lost 4 bases and the J gene lost 7 bases, with 8 bases spanning the gap. CDR1 is SGHDN and CDR2 is FVKESK in the germline V gene. For the CDR3, the DNA is TGTGCCAGCAGCCCCTCCCTGAATTCACCCCTCCACTTT. Translated: CASSPSLNSPLHF. The variable domain in full, with the rest retrieved from reference TRBV14 and TRBJ1-6, is EAGVTQFPSHSVIEKGQTVTLRCDPISGHDNLYWYRRVMGKEIKFLLHFVKESKQDESGMPNNRFLAERTGGTYSTLKVQPAELEDSGVYFCASSPSLNSPLHFGNGTRLTVT.

This clone appeared once. This rearrangement joins TRBV5-1 to TRBJ1-2; 7 positions agree with TRBD1. This CDR3 has 14 amino acids. With 3 bases clipped from V and 9 bases from J, the junction kept 11 bases outside the gene matches. From germline, CDR1 is SGHRS and CDR2 YFSETQ. The CDR3: CASSSSRTGWRYTF. The CDR3 DNA follows: TGCGCCAGCAGCTCCTCACGGACAGGTTGGCGCTACACCTTC.

The chain uses TRBV29-1 and TRBJ1-2; tentative D call: TRBD1 (5 bases). V was clipped by 2 bases and J by 8 bases, with 15 bases between them. Germline CDR1 is SQVTM and CDR2 is ANQGSEA. There are 13 residues in the CDR3. CDR3 in amino acids: CSVERQGGKGYTF. Here the CDR3 DNA reads TGCAGCGTTGAACGGCAGGGAGGGAAAGGCTACACCTTC.

The chain employs TRBV27 and TRBJ1-1, with a weak D call TRBD1 (6 bases). Per germline, CDR1 MNHEY and CDR2 SMNVEV (reference sequence). Deletions cut 8 bases from V and 3 bases from J, with 16 bases between. The CDR3 has 14 amino acids. The CDR3 sequence: CASGYRDTYTEAFF. In DNA form, the CDR3 reads TGTGCCAGCGGATACCGGGACACTTACACTGAAGCTTTCTTT.

The rearrangement joins TRBV5-1 to TRBJ2-2, with 7 bases fitting TRBD2. V lost 4 bases and J lost 7; bases outside the gene matches: 13. There are 16 residues in the CDR3. Germline lookup yields CDR1 SGHRS and CDR2 YFSETQ. The CDR3 DNA reads TGCGCCAGCAGCCCTCTTTCTGCGGGAGCTGTCGGGGAGCTGTTTTTT. Translated: CASSPLSAGAVGELFF.

V is TRBV28 and J is TRBJ2-7, with 9 bases lining up with TRBD2. CDR1 MDHEN and CDR2 SYDVKM come from the germline V gene. The V and J ends lost 6 bases and 2 bases, in that order; junction bases with no gene match: 11. This CDR3 has 16 residues. The CDR3 sequence: CASRSQRLADAYEQYF. CDR3 DNA sequence: TGTGCCAGCAGATCCCAACGACTAGCGGACGCCTACGAGCAGTACTTC.

The rearrangement uses TRBV4-3 and TRBJ2-1, with 9 bases matching TRBD2. This CDR3 has 17 amino acids. The V and J ends lost 1 base and 7 bases, in that order; junction bases with no gene match: 11. The germline V gene encodes CDR1 LGHNA and CDR2 YSLEER. CDR3 residues: CASSQGIAGELGNEQFF. CDR3 bases: TGCGCCAGCAGCCAAGGGATAGCGGGAGAGCTTGGGAATGAGCAGTTCTTC.

This chain joins TRBV29-1 and TRBJ2-3; a weak D match, TRBD1 (5 bases). The CDR3 has 15 amino acids. The germline V and J ends were trimmed by 0 bases and 3 bases, with 13 bases remaining between them. Per germline, CDR1 SQVTM and CDR2 ANQGSEA. In DNA form, the CDR3 reads TGCAGCGTTGAAGATCACAGGCGAAGAACAGATACGCAGTATTTT. Amino acid sequence: CSVEDHRRRTDTQYF.

The chain joins TRBV11-3 to TRBJ2-4; D gene unclear. There are 15 residues in the CDR3. V lost 1 base to trimming and J lost 3 bases, with 10 bases between them. CDR1 and CDR2 (germline): SGHNT, YENEEA. The CDR3 DNA is TGTGCCAGCAGCTTAGCAGGTGGATTCAAAAACATTCAGTACTTC. It specifies CASSLAGGFKNIQYF.

V usage is TRBV7-9 and J usage is TRBJ1-2; D is ambiguous. The V and J ends lost 7 bases and 5 bases respectively, with 11 bases between them. The CDR3 sequence is 12 residues long. CDR1 is SEHNR, CDR2 FQNEAQ, per germline (reference sequence). CDR3 coding DNA: TGTGCCAGCAACAACCAGGCGTATGGCTACACCTTC. Translation gives CASNNQAYGYTF.

The chain is built from TRBV7-9 and TRBJ1-2; no clear D. V lost 4 bases to trimming and J lost 6 bases, with 18 bases between them. Germline V gives CDR1 SEHNR, CDR2 FQNEAQ (reference sequence). This CDR3 has 15 residues. The DNA of the CDR3 is TGTGCCAGCAGCTCGCCCTCAATTTTGGGAGATGGCTACACCTTC. Translation: CASSSPSILGDGYTF.

The chain couples TRBV28 to TRBJ2-1; D is possibly TRBD1 (5 bases). CDR1 and CDR2 from the germline V gene are MDHEN and SYDVKM. This CDR3 is 14 amino acids long. Trimming removed 3 bases from V and 6 bases from J, with 12 bases in between. CDR3 bases: TGTGCCAGCAGTTTTGTAGTAGGGGCCAATGAGCAGTTCTTC. This translates into CASSFVVGANEQFF.

The rearrangement uses TRBV19 and TRBJ1-5; a weak D match, TRBD1 (6 bases). Trimming pared 3 bases from V and 5 bases from J, leaving 11 bases between. The V gene's germline CDR1 is LNHDA and CDR2 SQIVND (reference sequence). The CDR3 has 14 residues. CDR3 sequence reads: CASSILGGDQPQHF. The CDR3 nucleotides are TGTGCCAGTAGTATTTTAGGGGGGGATCAGCCCCAGCATTTT.

The genes are TRBV4-2 and TRBJ2-3; 8 nucleotides align to TRBD1. The V segment lost 2 bases and the J segment 0 bases; nucleotides outside the gene matches: 4. The CDR3 has 16 residues. The germline V gene has CDR1 LGHNA and CDR2 YNFKEQ. CDR3 residues: CASSQMRTGSTDTQYF. CDR3 coding DNA: TGTGCCAGCAGCCAAATGAGGACAGGGAGCACAGATACGCAGTATTTT.

The chain is built from TRBV28 and TRBJ1-6; possibly TRBD1 for D (5 bases). CDR1 is MDHEN and CDR2 is SYDVKM in the germline V gene. Trimming removed 4 bases from V and 7 bases from J, with 14 bases in between. CDR3 size: 15 residues. The DNA of the CDR3 is TGTGCCAGCAGTTGGGGAATAGGGGTCAATTCACCCCTCCACTTT. This codes for CASSWGIGVNSPLHF.

The V and J genes are TRBV6-1 and TRBJ2-7; D is unclear. Germline V gene lookup returns CDR1 MNHNS and CDR2 SASEGT. CDR3 size: 11 residues. V was trimmed by 9 bases and J by 5 bases, leaving 11 bases between them. The CDR3 DNA is TGTGCCAGTACGGAGTTGGACGAGCAGTACTTC. It specifies CASTELDEQYF.

The CDR3 DNA follows: TGTGCCACCAGCAGAGAAGACAGCCGCTCCTACAATGAGCAGTTCTTC. Residues: CATSREDSRSYNEQFF. The V call is TRBV15, the J call TRBJ2-1; tentatively, D is TRBD1 (5 bases). Trimming removed 0 bases from V and 0 bases from J, with 9 bases in between. Germline CDR1 reads LNHNV; CDR2 reads YYDKDF (reference sequence). This CDR3 has 16 residues.

The chain links TRBV10-2 to TRBJ2-3; the match to TRBD2 covers 7 bases. The CDR3 has 14 amino acids. In germline, CDR1 is WSHSY, CDR2 SAAADI. J lost 0 bases, V lost 6 bases, and 3 bases had no gene match. The CDR3: CASSGGGSTDTQYF. CDR3 DNA sequence: TGCGCCAGCAGCGGCGGGGGTAGCACAGATACGCAGTATTTT.

This clone was observed a handful of times. This sequence joins TRBV5-4 and TRBJ2-1; TRBD1 matches at 8 bases. Germline-derived CDR1 and CDR2 are SGHNT and YYREEE (reference sequence). The V gene end was trimmed by 4 bases and the J gene end by 8 bases; junction bases not matched to a gene: 5. The CDR3 runs 13 residues. The CDR3 DNA follows: TGTGCCAGCAGCACGGGACAGGACTATGAGCAGTTCTTC. Protein: CASSTGQDYEQFF.

The chain combines TRBV6-5 with TRBJ1-5; D may be TRBD1 (5 bases). The germline V gene encodes CDR1 MNHEY and CDR2 SVGAGI. CDR3 length: 15 amino acids. Trimming pared 5 bases from V and 1 base from J, leaving 12 bases between. The CDR3: CASSGEGLSNQPQHF. CDR3 DNA: TGTGCCAGCAGTGGTGAGGGACTGAGCAATCAGCCCCAGCATTTT.